This record looks at one T cell receptor beta chain sequence and its context. CD8+ and CD4+ T cells from blood underwent TCR beta sequencing, which was carried out in a high-throughput format. These data come from a study of CD8 T cells in Susac syndrome. V gave up 5 bases and J gave up 4 bases, with 18 bases separating them. This CDR3 spans 15 amino acids. The germline CDR1 and CDR2 sequences are LNHDA and SQIVND (reference sequence). A quantity of about 0.5 to 1 ug RNA underwent reverse transcription using random hexamers. By means of immunoSEQ multiplex PCR, TCR beta CDR3 spanning 54 Vbeta and 13 Jbeta underwent amplification. TCRdb passed the immunoSEQ multiplex PCR reads through MiXCR, listing each CDR3 protein once. Of 330,000 or so distinct CDR3 sequences listed, approximately 85% were seen once; the top ten hold roughly 0.21%.

The specimen sequenced was CD8+ T cells from PBMCs. This sequence originates from a human donor with multiple sclerosis. V and J are TRBV19 and TRBJ2-7; D ambiguous. CDR3 DNA sequence: TGTGCCAGTAGTCCCCGGGCCAGTACCAGTTACGAGCAGTACTTC. Its protein is CASSPRASTSYEQYF.